This TCR beta chain was recorded in a study of T cells in Graves' hyperthyroidism and ophthalmopathy. General study points: Blood held most thyroid clonotypes expanded above 0.001 frequency.

Uncontrolled infections, other autoimmune diseases, pregnancy or lactation led to exclusion of patients. Before ophthalmopathy appeared, progressors gave blood at initial hyperthyroidism diagnosis. This clonotype has a count of ten or more. Its cognate antigen is unknown. The source material, RNA transcripts, was used to amplify TCR beta CDR3 regions. HTBI primers were the set used in a first-round RT-PCR of the TCR CDR3. One entry per CDR3 protein results from TCRdb running MiXCR on the multiplex PCR reads. The data contain fewer than 650,000 distinct CDR3 sequences, approximately 14% of them seen just once; the ten biggest clones take up 5.5% to 7.5%. With 6 bases clipped from V and 7 bases from J, the junction kept 9 bases outside the gene matches. CDR1 is SGHNT, CDR2 YENEEA, per germline. CDR3 size: 14 residues.

The chain recombines TRBV11-3 with TRBJ1-5; TRBD1 aligns across 7 bases. The TCR was taken from a woman aged 25-40 years with Graves' hyperthyroidism that later progressed to Graves' ophthalmopathy. Sequencing was done on a sample of blood. CDR3 in DNA: TGTGCCAGCAGTTATTTAGGGGGCGCCCAGCCCCAGCATTTT. Translating it yields CASSYLGGAQPQHF.